One and the same sample provided the 18 T cell receptor beta chains below, sequenced in a study of cytomegalovirus exposure and HLA in healthy donors. PCR was performed using 60 Vbeta and 13 Jbeta primers. Measured with immunoSEQ multiplex PCR; TCRdb has only the in-frame clones, and not every one. The table includes roughly 160,000 clones, about 79% detected once. Sample: PBMCs. The receptors originated from a man over 45 in good health and CMV-seropositive.

This clone has just one count. The chain recombines TRBV29-1 with TRBJ2-3, with TRBD2 matching over 13 bases. Germline CDR1 SQVTM, CDR2 ANQGSEA. This CDR3 region has 14 residues. Trimming at V came to 6 bases and at J to 0 bases, leaving 0 bases not matched to a gene. CDR3 sequence: CSVLAGGSTDTQYF. CDR3 coding DNA: TGCAGCGTACTAGCGGGGGGGAGCACAGATACGCAGTATTTT.

Turning to this clone: The conserved phenylalanine or tryptophan is not found at the CDR3 terminus, so this likely reflects a read error. Because the CDR3's place on the DNA is in doubt, the DNA is left out and the CDR3 is given as listed by TCRdb. The chain employs TRBV5-1 and TRBJ2-3; TRBD2, the table's D call, lacks a check against the DNA. The germline V gene has CDR1 SGHRS and CDR2 YFSETQ. The CDR3 is 10 residues long, counting both termini. The CDR3 loop is CASSFPLGLL.

The chain recombines TRBV28 with TRBJ2-7; 8 bases fit TRBD1. The CDR3 has 15 residues. The germline CDR1 and CDR2 sequences are MDHEN and SYDVKM. Trimming took 6 bases from V and 1 from J; bases not matched to a gene: 8. CDR3 sequence: CASSPTGGGSYEQYV. The DNA for the CDR3 is TGTGCCAGCAGCCCCACAGGGGGTGGATCCTACGAGCAGTACGTC.

Comments on this clone: The junction and the germline gene differ at one end; a read error may be behind it. The gene calls are TRBV9 and TRBJ1-1; the D gene is possibly TRBD1 (6 bases). CDR1 is SGDLS and CDR2 is YYNGEE in the germline V gene. This CDR3 comprises 15 residues. The CDR3 region has the DNA TGTGCCAGCGGCGTATTAGAGGGGGTCAACACTGAAGCTTTCTTT. The encoded protein is CASGVLEGVNTEAFF.

This rearrangement joins TRBV10-3 to TRBJ1-5; 10 bases are a match to TRBD1. Germline V gene data show CDR1 as ENHRY and CDR2 as SYGVKD. V was clipped by 3 bases and J by 6 bases; unmatched bases: 11. This CDR3 has 17 amino acids. CDR3 residues: CAISESGTGVFGQPQHF. CDR3 DNA: TGTGCCATCAGTGAATCCGGGACAGGGGTGTTCGGTCAGCCCCAGCATTTT.

The chain is built from TRBV19 and TRBJ1-4; D not certain. CDR1 is LNHDA, CDR2 SQIVND, per germline (reference sequence). The V end lost 5 bases, the J end lost 1 base, and 11 bases lay between the germline ends. The CDR3 sequence is 15 residues long. In DNA form, the CDR3 reads TGTGCCAGTAGTCGCCCGGGAATAACTAATGAAAAACTGTTTTTT. This translates into CASSRPGITNEKLFF.

The gene calls are TRBV23-1 and TRBJ2-3, with 9 nucleotides matching TRBD2. TRBV23-1 is annotated as an ORF whose role is uncertain. V lost 0 bases and J lost 2; bases outside the gene matches: 15. The CDR3 contains 20 residues. CDR3 amino acids: CASSQSQSKVAGDLTDTQYF. In nucleotides, the CDR3 is TGCGCCAGCAGTCAATCGCAGTCGAAGGTAGCGGGGGACCTCACAGATACGCAGTATTTT.

V is TRBV13 and J is TRBJ2-5, with TRBD2 matching over 9 bases. Germline CDR1 is PRHDT and CDR2 is FYEKMQ (reference sequence). The CDR3 extends over 16 amino acids. J lost 0 bases, V lost 2 bases, and 4 bases had no gene match. CDR3 amino acids: CASSLIQRGDQETQYF. CDR3 nucleotides: TGTGCCAGCAGCTTAATCCAGCGGGGGGACCAAGAGACCCAGTACTTC.

The gene calls are TRBV2 and TRBJ1-5; no clear D. Per germline, CDR1 SNHLY and CDR2 FYNNEI. Trimming left V 4 bases short and J 0 bases short, with 10 bases between. The length of the CDR3 is 15 residues. Here the CDR3 reads CASSAGSNSNQPQHF. The DNA of the CDR3 is TGTGCCAGCAGTGCCGGGAGCAATAGCAATCAGCCCCAGCATTTT. Complete variable domain (other parts from reference TRBV2 and TRBJ1-5): EPEVTQTPSHQVTQMGQEVILRCVPISNHLYFYWYRQILGQKVEFLVSFYNNEISEKSEIFDDQFSVERPDGSNFTLKIRSTKLEDSAMYFCASSAGSNSNQPQHFGDGTRLSIL.

The DNA for the CDR3 is TGTGCCAGCAGCGTAGGAGCCTCCGATGAGCAGTTCTTC. Amino acids: CASSVGASDEQFF. The rearrangement joins TRBV9 to TRBJ2-1; no reliable D call. Trimming removed 0 bases at V and 8 bases at J, with 9 bases between. CDR1 is SGDLS and CDR2 is YYNGEE in the germline V gene. The CDR3 is made up of 13 amino acids. Full variable domain (missing parts from reference TRBV9 and TRBJ2-1): DSGVTQTPKHLITATGQRVTLRCSPRSGDLSVYWYQQSLDQGLQFLIQYYNGEERAKGNILERFSAQQFPDLHSELNLSSLELGDSALYFCASSVGASDEQFFGPGTRLTVL.

This clone was detected a few times. The gene calls are TRBV7-6 and TRBJ2-1, with 7 bases matching TRBD2. Trimming took 1 base from V and 4 from J; bases not matched to a gene: 10. The V gene's germline CDR1 is SGHVS and CDR2 FNYEAQ. This CDR3 region has 17 residues. CDR3 nucleotide sequence: TGTGCCAGCAGCTTAGAAGGGCACGGGGGGATGTACAATGAGCAGTTCTTC. Translated, it gives CASSLEGHGGMYNEQFF. Drawing the rest from reference TRBV7-6 and TRBJ2-1, the complete variable domain is GAGVSQSPRYKVTKRGQDVALRCDPISGHVSLYWYRQALGQGPEFLTYFNYEAQQDKSGLPNDRFSAERPEGSISTLTIQRTEQRDSAMYRCASSLEGHGGMYNEQFFGPGTRLTVL.

The chain links TRBV5-1 to TRBJ2-2, with D possibly matching TRBD1 (6 bases). This CDR3 has 14 residues. V gave up 4 bases and J gave up 6 bases, with 13 bases separating them. From germline, CDR1 is SGHRS and CDR2 YFSETQ. CDR3: CASSNQTGPGELFF. The CDR3 DNA follows: TGCGCCAGCAGCAACCAAACAGGGCCCGGGGAGCTGTTTTTT.

The gene calls are TRBV4-3 and TRBJ1-2; D gene unclear. Trimming removed 0 bases from V and 4 bases from J, with 21 bases in between. In germline, CDR1 is LGHNA, CDR2 YSLEER. The CDR3 covers 18 residues. CDR3 bases: TGCGCCAGCAGCCAAGATTACGGCCGGGAGAATAGACGCTATGGCTACACCTTC. Translated: CASSQDYGRENRRYGYTF.

The gene calls are TRBV6-1 and TRBJ2-1; TRBD2 might be the D (6 bases). This CDR3 region has 13 residues. Deletions cut 3 bases from V and 7 bases from J, with 10 bases between. The germline V gene encodes CDR1 MNHNS and CDR2 SASEGT. The CDR3 DNA reads as TGTGCCAGCAGTGAGCTAGCGCCTAATGAGCAGTTCTTC. Its translation: CASSELAPNEQFF.

The gene calls are TRBV7-2 and TRBJ1-3, with a weak D call TRBD1 (6 bases). V was pared by 1 base and J by 5 bases, with 9 bases between. CDR3 size: 14 residues. Germline V gene data show CDR1 as SGHTA and CDR2 as FQGNSA. This chain's CDR3 is CASSLGQGRNTIYF. The CDR3 nucleotides are TGTGCCAGCAGCTTAGGGCAGGGGAGAAACACCATATATTTT.

V is TRBV13 and J is TRBJ2-7, with D perhaps matching TRBD1 (6 bases). Germline CDR1 PRHDT, CDR2 FYEKMQ (reference sequence). Trimming left V 5 bases short and J 5 bases short, with 16 bases between. This CDR3 spans 14 amino acids. CDR3 sequence (DNA): TGTGCCAGCAGCCCGCCCCAGGGGATCCACGAGCAGTACTTC. Its translation: CASSPPQGIHEQYF.

This chain joins TRBV5-8 and TRBJ1-2; TRBD1 agrees at 7 bases. Losses at the gene ends were 1 base for V and 10 bases for J; bases not matched to a gene: 10. This CDR3 contains 14 residues. Germline CDR1 is SGHTS and CDR2 is YDEGEE. CDR3: CASSLKRDSKPYTF. DNA of the CDR3: TGTGCCAGCAGCTTGAAGAGGGACAGCAAGCCCTACACCTTC.

This chain links TRBV19 with TRBJ2-5; 10 positions agree with TRBD1. CDR3 size: 13 residues. Trimming removed 5 bases from V and 5 bases from J; junction bases left unmatched: 2. Looked up from germline, CDR1 is LNHDA and CDR2 is SQIVND (reference sequence). The CDR3 is CASSQDRGETQYF. The CDR3 region has the DNA TGTGCCAGTAGTCAGGACAGGGGGGAGACCCAGTACTTC. The variable domain in full, with the rest retrieved from reference TRBV19 and TRBJ2-5, is DGGITQSPKYLFRKEGQNVTLSCEQNLNHDAMYWYRQDPGQGLRLIYYSQIVNDFQKGDIAEGYSVSREKKESFPLTVTSAQKNPTAFYLCASSQDRGETQYFGPGTRLLVL.